The clone carrying this T cell receptor (beta chain) was seen once. This entry comes from a study of blood T cell repertoires in COVID-19. Background on the study: Acute and convalescent COVID-19 specimens originated in the United States, Italy and Spain.

The repertoire was sequenced with immunoSEQ multiplex PCR; TCRdb's copy has only in-frame clones and lacks some. The table lists 150,000 to 200,000 clones, 75% to 90% of them singletons. The germline CDR1 and CDR2 sequences are LGHDT and YNNKEL (reference sequence). The CDR3 loop spans 14 amino acids. Trimming shortened V by 6 bases and J by 1 base, and 13 bases separated the two germline ends. Sequencing was carried out using peripheral blood. The receptor's source is a human donor with acute or convalescent COVID-19. The donor label of this sample is uncertain. This rearrangement joins TRBV3-1 (or the pseudogene TRBV3-2) to TRBJ2-7; D perhaps matches TRBD1 (5 bases). The CDR3 DNA follows: TGTGCCAGCAGTCCGACAGCTCCTTCCTACGAGCAGTACTTC. The encoded protein is CASSPTAPSYEQYF.